This is a list of T cell receptor beta chains from one sample in a study of blood T cell repertoires in COVID-19. This table comes from immunoSEQ multiplex PCR, and its TCRdb copy is limited to in-frame clones, with some not included. The sample has more than 200,000 clones, around 89% seen once. Sequences were obtained from PBMCs or T cells enriched from blood (not recorded which). The receptors come from a woman aged 30 to 39 who had recovered from COVID-19. Both conserved end residues are part of each CDR3. The D gene is left open where the match is weak. Some rows mark clone size as missing; the rest say once, few, many or name a class of expanded clone.

J: TRBJ2-7
D: NA
size: few
V: TRBV3-1/TRBV3-2
DNA: TGTGCCAGCAGCCAACTCTCGGGAATGAACGAGCAGTACTTC
CDR3: CASSQLSGMNEQYF

J: TRBJ2-3
D: NA
size: NA
V: TRBV4-1
DNA: TGCGCCAGCAGCCAGTCGTGGTCGGTTAGCACAGATACGCAGTATTTT
CDR3: CASSQSWSVSTDTQYF

J: TRBJ1-1
D: NA
size: NA
V: TRBV7-8
DNA: TGTGCCAGCAGCATTTATACAGGGAACACTGAAGCTTTCTTT
CDR3: CASSIYTGNTEAFF

J: TRBJ1-1
D: TRBD1
size: NA
V: TRBV5-1
DNA: TGCGCCAGCAGCTTCTCCCGGGACAGGGACGCTTTCTTT
CDR3: CASSFSRDRDAFF

J: TRBJ2-2
D: TRBD1
size: NA
V: TRBV11-3
DNA: TGTGCCAGCAGCTTAAGGACAGGGACGAACACCGGGGAGCTGTTTTTT
CDR3: CASSLRTGTNTGELFF

J: TRBJ1-2
D: NA
size: NA
V: TRBV9
DNA: TGTGCCAGCAGCGTAGACCGGACAGTCACAGGACTGCACAATGGCTACACCTTC
CDR3: CASSVDRTVTGLHNGYTF

J: TRBJ2-7
D: NA
size: NA
V: TRBV7-2
DNA: TGTGCCAGCAGCTTAGTTATTCGGGGGACCTACGAGCAGTACTTC
CDR3: CASSLVIRGTYEQYF

J: TRBJ1-4
D: TRBD1
size: NA
V: TRBV2
DNA: TGTGCCAGCAGTAGATTGGGACAGGGGAGTGAAAAACTGTTTTTT
CDR3: CASSRLGQGSEKLFF

J: TRBJ2-5
D: TRBD2
size: NA
V: TRBV9
DNA: TGTGCCAGCAGCGTAGGGACTAGCGGGAGGGAAGAGACCCAGTACTTC
CDR3: CASSVGTSGREETQYF

J: TRBJ1-4
D: TRBD1
size: NA
V: TRBV19
DNA: TGTGCCAGTAGTCGGGACAGGGGGAATGAAAAACTGTTTTTT
CDR3: CASSRDRGNEKLFF

J: TRBJ1-5
D: TRBD1
size: NA
V: TRBV6-2/TRBV6-3
DNA: TGTGCCAGCAGTTACGGACAGGGGATAGGAGCCAATCAGCCCCAGCATTTT
CDR3: CASSYGQGIGANQPQHF

J: TRBJ1-4
D: TRBD1
size: NA
V: TRBV4-1
DNA: TGCGCCAGCAGCCAAGATCGGGGACAGGACTCAACTAATGAAAAACTGTTTTTT
CDR3: CASSQDRGQDSTNEKLFF

J: TRBJ2-3
D: NA
size: NA
V: TRBV15
DNA: TGTGCCACCACGGGACTTTTCGCTTTAGATACGCAGTATTTT
CDR3: CATTGLFALDTQYF

J: TRBJ1-1
D: NA
size: NA
V: TRBV28
DNA: TGTGCCAGCAGTTTAAGGGGTGTAAAGACTGAAGCTTTCTTT
CDR3: CASSLRGVKTEAFF

J: TRBJ2-7
D: TRBD2
size: NA
V: TRBV7-2
DNA: TGTGCCAGCAGCCCTAGCGGGGGGGCCTACGAGCAGTACTTC
CDR3: CASSPSGGAYEQYF

J: TRBJ2-1
D: NA
size: NA
V: TRBV28
DNA: TGTGCCAGCAGTTCCATGCGGGGGCCTAGTGAGCAGTTCTTC
CDR3: CASSSMRGPSEQFF

J: TRBJ2-2
D: TRBD2
size: few
V: TRBV5-1
DNA: TGCGCCAGCAGCTTGGCCGCGGGAGGTTTGCCCGGGGAGCTGTTTTTT
CDR3: CASSLAAGGLPGELFF

J: TRBJ2-3
D: NA
size: NA
V: TRBV7-2
DNA: TGTGCCAGCAGCTTACGGGGAGCTTCTAGCACAGATACGCAGTATTTT
CDR3: CASSLRGASSTDTQYF

J: TRBJ1-3
D: NA
size: NA
V: TRBV7-9
DNA: TGTGCCAGCGGACGGAGGAGCTCTGGAAACACCATATATTTT
CDR3: CASGRRSSGNTIYF

J: TRBJ2-1
D: NA
size: NA
V: TRBV9
DNA: TGTGCCAGCAGCGTAGCGACTCTAAATGAGCAGTTCTTC
CDR3: CASSVATLNEQFF

J: TRBJ2-7
D: NA
size: NA
V: TRBV19
DNA: TGTGCCAGTCAAATTCCGGGGTCTCCAAGGGACGAGCAGTACTTC
CDR3: CASQIPGSPRDEQYF

J: TRBJ2-7
D: NA
size: NA
V: TRBV10-3
DNA: TGTGCCATCAGTGAGCGGTTACAGGGAGTAGGCGAGCAGTACTTC
CDR3: CAISERLQGVGEQYF

J: TRBJ2-1
D: TRBD1
size: NA
V: TRBV7-9
DNA: TGTGCCAGCAGCTCCTTTGCGGGGACAGGGGGTATAGAGCAGTTCTTC
CDR3: CASSSFAGTGGIEQFF

J: TRBJ2-3
D: TRBD2
size: NA
V: TRBV20-1
DNA: TGCAGTGCTAGTACTCTAGCGGGCCGCGGAGGAGATACGCAGTATTTT
CDR3: CSASTLAGRGGDTQYF

J: TRBJ2-2
D: TRBD1
size: once
V: TRBV4-2
DNA: TGTGCCAGCCGACAAAGACAGGGTTCAACGAACACCGGGGAGCTGTTTTTT
CDR3: CASRQRQGSTNTGELFF

J: TRBJ2-5
D: NA
size: NA
V: TRBV27
DNA: TGTGCCAGCAGTTTCCAAGTCACGGGGGAGACCCAGTACTTC
CDR3: CASSFQVTGETQYF

J: TRBJ1-2
D: NA
size: NA
V: TRBV28
DNA: TGTGCCAGCAGCCGGGAGAGTGTTAAATCCTTC
CDR3: CASSRESVKSF

J: TRBJ1-2
D: NA
size: NA
V: TRBV27
DNA: TGTGCCAGCAGGGTGGGGCAGGGGAACTATGGCTACACCTTC
CDR3: CASRVGQGNYGYTF